There are a few counts of the clone carrying this T cell receptor beta chain. In germline, CDR1 is MNHNS, CDR2 SASEGT. The CDR3 totals 12 residues. V lost 8 bases to trimming and J lost 5 bases, with 9 bases between them. Amplification of TCR beta CDR3 regions was performed using RNA transcripts as template. The TCR CDR3 first-round RT-PCR relied on the HTBI primer set. Each CDR3 protein is one row after TCRdb ran MiXCR on the multiplex PCR reads. The repertoire holds about 760,000 distinct CDR3 sequences, with around 40% as singletons. This entry comes from a study of T cells in Graves' hyperthyroidism and ophthalmopathy.

Sequences were obtained from blood. This TCR derives from a middle-aged woman with Graves' hyperthyroidism. The gene calls are TRBV6-1 and TRBJ2-2; either TRBD1 or TRBD2 may supply D (5 bases each). For the CDR3, the DNA is TGTGCCAGCGGGGGTTGGACCGGGGAGCTGTTTTTT. Residues: CASGGWTGELFF.